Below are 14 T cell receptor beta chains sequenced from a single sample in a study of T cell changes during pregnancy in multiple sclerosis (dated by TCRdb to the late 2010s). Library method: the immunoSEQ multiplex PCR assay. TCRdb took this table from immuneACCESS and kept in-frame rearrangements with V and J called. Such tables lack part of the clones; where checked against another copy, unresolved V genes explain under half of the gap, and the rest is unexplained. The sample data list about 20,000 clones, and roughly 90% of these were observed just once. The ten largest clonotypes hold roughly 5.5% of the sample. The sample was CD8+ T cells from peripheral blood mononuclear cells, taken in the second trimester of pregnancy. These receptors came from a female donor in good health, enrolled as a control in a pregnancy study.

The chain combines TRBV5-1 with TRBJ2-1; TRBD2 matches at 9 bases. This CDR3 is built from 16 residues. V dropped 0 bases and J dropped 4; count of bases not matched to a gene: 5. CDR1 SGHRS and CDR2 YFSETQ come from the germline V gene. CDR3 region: CASSLGVAGAYNEQFF. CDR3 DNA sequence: TGCGCCAGCAGCTTGGGGGTAGCGGGAGCATACAATGAGCAGTTCTTC.

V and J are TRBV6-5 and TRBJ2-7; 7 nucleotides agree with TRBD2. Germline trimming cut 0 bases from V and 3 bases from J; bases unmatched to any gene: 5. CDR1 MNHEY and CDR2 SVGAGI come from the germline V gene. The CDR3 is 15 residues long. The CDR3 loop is CASSYSGGDYYEQYF. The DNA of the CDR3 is TGTGCCAGCAGTTACTCGGGGGGGGACTACTACGAGCAGTACTTC.

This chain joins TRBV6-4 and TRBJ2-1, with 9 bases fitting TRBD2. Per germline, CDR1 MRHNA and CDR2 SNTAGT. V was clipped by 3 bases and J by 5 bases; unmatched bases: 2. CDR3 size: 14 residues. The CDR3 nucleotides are TGTGCCAGCAGTGAAGCGGGAGGAAACAATGAGCAGTTCTTC. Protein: CASSEAGGNNEQFF.

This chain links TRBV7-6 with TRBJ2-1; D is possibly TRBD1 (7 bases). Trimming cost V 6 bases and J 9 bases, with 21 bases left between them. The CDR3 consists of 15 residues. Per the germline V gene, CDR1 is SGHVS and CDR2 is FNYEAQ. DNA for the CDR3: TGTGCCAGCAGAAAGGGGGCCTCCCCCGGGGGTGAGCAGTTCTTC. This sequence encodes CASRKGASPGGEQFF.

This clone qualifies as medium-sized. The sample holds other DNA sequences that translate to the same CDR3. The CDR3 region has the DNA TGTGCCAGCAGCACCGGGACTAGCGGGAGCAATGAGCAGTTCTTC. Amino acids: CASSTGTSGSNEQFF. V and J are TRBV6-4 and TRBJ2-1, with 14 bases fitting TRBD2. This CDR3 comprises 15 residues. The ends lost 6 bases at V and 6 bases at J; junction bases unmatched: 4. From germline, CDR1 is MRHNA and CDR2 SNTAGT.

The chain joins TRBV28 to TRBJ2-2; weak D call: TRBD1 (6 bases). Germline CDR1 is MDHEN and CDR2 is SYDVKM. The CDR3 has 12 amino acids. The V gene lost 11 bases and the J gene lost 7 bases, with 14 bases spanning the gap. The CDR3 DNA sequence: TGTGCCGGCCAACAGGGAAACGGGGAGCTGTTTTTT. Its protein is CAGQQGNGELFF.

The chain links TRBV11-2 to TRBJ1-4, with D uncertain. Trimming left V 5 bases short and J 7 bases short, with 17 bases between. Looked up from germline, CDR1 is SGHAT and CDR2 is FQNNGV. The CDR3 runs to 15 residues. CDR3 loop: CASSLRPPGSEKLFF. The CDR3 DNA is TGTGCCAGCAGCCTCAGACCCCCGGGGAGTGAAAAACTGTTTTTT. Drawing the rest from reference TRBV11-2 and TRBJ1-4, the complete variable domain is EAGVAQSPRYKIIEKRQSVAFWCNPISGHATLYWYQQILGQGPKLLIQFQNNGVVDDSQLPKDRFSAERLKGVDSTLKIQPAKLEDSAVYLCASSLRPPGSEKLFFGSGTQLSVL.

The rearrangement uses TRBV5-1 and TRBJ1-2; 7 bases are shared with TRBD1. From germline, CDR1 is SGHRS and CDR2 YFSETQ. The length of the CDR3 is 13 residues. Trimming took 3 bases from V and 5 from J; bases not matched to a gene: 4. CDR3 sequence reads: CASSSWDSYGYTF. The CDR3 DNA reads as TGCGCCAGCAGCTCGTGGGACAGTTATGGCTACACCTTC.

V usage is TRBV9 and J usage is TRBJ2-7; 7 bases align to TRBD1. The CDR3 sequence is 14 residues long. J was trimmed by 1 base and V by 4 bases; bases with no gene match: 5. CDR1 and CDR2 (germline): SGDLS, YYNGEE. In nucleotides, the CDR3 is TGTGCCAGCAGCCCCTCGACAGGGTCCTACGAGCAGTACTTC. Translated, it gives CASSPSTGSYEQYF.

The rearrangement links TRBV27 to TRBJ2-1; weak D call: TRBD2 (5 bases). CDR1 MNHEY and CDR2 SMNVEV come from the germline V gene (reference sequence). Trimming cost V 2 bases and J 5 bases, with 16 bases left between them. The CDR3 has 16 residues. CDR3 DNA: TGTGCCAGCAGTTTAGGGGTACTAGAAGGAAACAATGAGCAGTTCTTC. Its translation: CASSLGVLEGNNEQFF.

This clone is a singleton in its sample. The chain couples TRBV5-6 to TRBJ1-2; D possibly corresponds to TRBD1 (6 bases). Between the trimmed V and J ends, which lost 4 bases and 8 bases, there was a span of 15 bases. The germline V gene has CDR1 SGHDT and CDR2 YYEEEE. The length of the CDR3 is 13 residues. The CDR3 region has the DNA TGTGCCAGCAGCCTCACAGGGTTAGAGGGCTACACCTTC. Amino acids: CASSLTGLEGYTF.

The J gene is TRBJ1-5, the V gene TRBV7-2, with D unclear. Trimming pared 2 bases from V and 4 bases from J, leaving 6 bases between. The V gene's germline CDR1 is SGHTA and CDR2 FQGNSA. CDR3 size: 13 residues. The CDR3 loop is CASSLTLNQPQHF. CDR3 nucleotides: TGTGCCAGCAGCTTAACTCTTAATCAGCCCCAGCATTTT.

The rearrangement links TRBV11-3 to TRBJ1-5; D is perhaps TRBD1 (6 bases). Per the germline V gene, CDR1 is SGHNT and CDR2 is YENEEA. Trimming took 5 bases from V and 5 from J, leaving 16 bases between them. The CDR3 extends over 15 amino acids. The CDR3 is CASSRIRAGDQPQHF. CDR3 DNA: TGTGCCAGCAGCCGGATCCGGGCAGGGGATCAGCCCCAGCATTTT.

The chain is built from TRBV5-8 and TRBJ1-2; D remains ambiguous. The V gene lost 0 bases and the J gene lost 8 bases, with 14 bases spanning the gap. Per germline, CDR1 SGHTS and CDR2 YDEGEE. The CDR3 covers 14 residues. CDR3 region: CASSLGVGSEGYTF. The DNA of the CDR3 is TGTGCCAGCAGCTTGGGGGTCGGATCGGAGGGCTACACCTTC.